The 6 T cell receptor beta chains in this list originate from one sample, sequenced in a study of T-cell reconstitution after alpha-beta-depleted transplantation in children. Unique molecular identifiers were built into the TCRbeta library. One entry per CDR3 protein, called by TCRdb with MiXCR from the PCR reads. This sample has 260,000 or so distinct CDR3 sequences; around 12% occur once, and the top ten carry around 2.5%. The material was PBMCs from the stem cell graft donor, obtained from the stem cell graft. Receptor source: a human donor who donated a stem cell graft to a child with acute lymphoblastic leukemia.

There are many counts of this clonotype. The gene calls are TRBV29-1 and TRBJ2-1, with 7 bases aligning to TRBD2. CDR1 and CDR2 from the germline V gene are SQVTM and ANQGSEA. The CDR3 consists of 16 residues. The J segment lost 4 bases and the V segment lost 4 bases, leaving 13 bases of the junction unmatched. CDR3 region: CSVAWGIGGGYNEQFF. CDR3 in DNA: TGCAGCGTTGCCTGGGGAATTGGGGGGGGATACAATGAGCAGTTCTTC.

At least ten counts were recorded for this clonotype. The chain joins TRBV21-1 to TRBJ1-4. TRBV21-1 is termed a pseudogene. The CDR3 spans 16 residues. CDR3 loop: CASSKGALRVNEKLFF. The CDR3, as DNA: TGTGCCAGCAGCAAAGGGGCCCTCAGGGTTAATGAAAAACTGTTTTTT.

This clonotype appeared a single time. The chain couples TRBV30 to TRBJ1-3; D gene unclear. The germline V and J ends were trimmed by 8 bases and 0 bases, with 11 bases remaining between them. From germline, CDR1 is GTSNPN and CDR2 SVGIG (reference sequence). This CDR3 has 13 residues. The CDR3 DNA sequence: TGTGCCGGGGAGGGCATCTCTGGAAACACCATATATTTT. Its protein is CAGEGISGNTIYF.

A single count supports this clonotype. The chain links TRBV3-1 to TRBJ2-1; the D gene is possibly TRBD2 (7 bases). The CDR3 has 15 residues. Trimming removed 4 bases at V and 6 bases at J, with 16 bases between. The V gene's germline CDR1 is LGHDT and CDR2 YNNKEL (reference sequence). CDR3 in amino acids: CASSPLAGAGNEQFF. CDR3 coding DNA: TGTGCCAGCAGCCCCTTGGCGGGGGCGGGCAATGAGCAGTTCTTC.

This clonotype has a count of ten or more. The genes are TRBV7-9 and TRBJ2-2; 8 nucleotides match TRBD1. The length of the CDR3 is 15 residues. CDR1 and CDR2 (germline): SEHNR, FQNEAQ (reference sequence). V was pared by 2 bases and J by 5 bases, with 4 bases of the junction left unmatched. CDR3 bases: TGTGCCAGCAGCTTACTCCGACAGGGGACCGGGGAGCTGTTTTTT. It encodes CASSLLRQGTGELFF.

This clonotype was recorded many times. This chain links TRBV20-1 with TRBJ2-7; maybe TRBD1 (6 bases). From germline, CDR1 is DFQATT and CDR2 SNEGSKA (reference sequence). V lost 1 base and J 3 bases, leaving 13 bases between the germline ends. The CDR3 has 14 residues. DNA of the CDR3: TGCAGTGCTAGAGTGGATGAACAGGGCTACGAGCAGTACTTC. It specifies CSARVDEQGYEQYF.